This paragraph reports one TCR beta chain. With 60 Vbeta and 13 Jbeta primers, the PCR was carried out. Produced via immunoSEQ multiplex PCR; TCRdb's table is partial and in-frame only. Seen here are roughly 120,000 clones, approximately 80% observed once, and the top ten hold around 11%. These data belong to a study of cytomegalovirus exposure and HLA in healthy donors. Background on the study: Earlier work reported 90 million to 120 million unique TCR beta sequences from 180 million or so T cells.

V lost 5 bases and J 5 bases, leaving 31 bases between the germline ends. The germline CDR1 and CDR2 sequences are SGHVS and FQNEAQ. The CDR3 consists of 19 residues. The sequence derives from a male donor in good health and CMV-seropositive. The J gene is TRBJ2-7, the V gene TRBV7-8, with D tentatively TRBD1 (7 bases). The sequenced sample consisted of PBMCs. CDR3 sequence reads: CASSPNRGWRGLGGNEQYF. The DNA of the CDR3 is TGTGCCAGCAGCCCTAACCGTGGATGGAGGGGGCTAGGGGGGAACGAGCAGTACTTC.